The present T cell receptor (beta chain) was sequenced within a study of T cell responses to AZD1222 COVID-19 vaccine (dated by TCRdb to the early 2020s). Broadly, across the study: AZD1222 recipients given second doses at about 4 weeks or at about 12 weeks were pooled, since spike-specific TCR depth and breadth were not found to differ between the two schedules. A total of 230 to 250 trial participants underwent TCR sequencing, of whom about 210 received two doses of AZD1222 and 26 received two doses of the MenACWY control vaccine. Trial participants were enrolled into age subgroups of 18-55, 56-69 and 70-plus years, which contained around 140, 26 and 57 TCR-sequenced participants, respectively. Broad study findings and their caveats: Spike-specific TCR breadth and depth rose significantly after two AZD1222 doses compared with day 0 and with MenACWY recipients. Only five or six AZD1222 recipients were SARS-CoV-2 seropositive at baseline, limiting conclusions about previously exposed vaccinees. No day 14 peak-response samples were available, so repertoires were characterized only after the peak T cell response. The vaccine-associated CD4 TCRs covered the entire spike protein, and the dominant responses fell in regions 160-218 and 743-854. Nearly half of unique spike-specific TCRs reportedly recognized epitopes outside regions mutated in the B.1.351 and B.1.1.7 variants. In the small 56-69-year group, the increase in depth fell short of significance, most likely because of low power. Participants were mostly white British, with more females than males. The authors suggested clonal diversity may have been underestimated.

In the paper's terms, the time point label means: baseline before first vaccination. Vaccinee samples came from UK trials COV001 and COV002, including a single-blind randomized controlled phase 2/3 trial of AZD1222 (ChAdOx1 nCoV-19) in healthy adults. For TCRbeta chain sequencing, PBMC samples were collected from trial participants at day 0 and at day 28 after the second dose. The CDR3 regions of human TCRbeta chains were subjected to immunosequencing. Regarding the original processing steps: Repertoire TCRs were matched against a reference library of SARS-CoV-2-specific TCRs generated with the MIRA antigen-specificity platform. Breadth was defined as the fraction of unique TCRs that were SARS-CoV-2-associated. Depth was defined as the fraction of total T cells that were SARS-CoV-2-associated. Using the MIRA data, each spike-specific TCR was assigned both to the spike region to which the TCR was reactive and to a CD4 or CD8 class. Log10-transformed breadth and depth values were compared by one-way ANOVA with Sidak's multiple comparisons tests. TCRdb took this table from immuneACCESS and kept in-frame rearrangements with V and J called. Such tables lack part of the clones; where checked against another copy, unresolved V genes explain under half of the gap, and the rest is unexplained. V, J and clone size were drawn from that table, and D and trimming were deduced from the DNA. The sample table shows fewer than 150,000 clones, and roughly nine tenths are seen once. Around 3.6% of the sample is in the top ten clones.

Taken from the germline V gene (reference sequence), the CDR1 and CDR2 loops are SEHNR and FQNEAQ. From cysteine to phenylalanine, the CDR3 is 17 amino acids long. The DNA shown is the 51-base CDR3, in frame from base 1. V lost 4 bases and J lost 2 bases, and the count of bases not matched to a germline gene is 5. To note about this clone: Which antigen it targets is not known. Base qualities are not at hand, and no much larger clone is one base apart.

The chain is encoded by TRBV7-9 joined to TRBJ2-3; 14 nucleotides in the junction match TRBD2. The sample was peripheral blood, taken on day 0 of AZD1222 vaccination. This clonotype originated in an adult in good health. The sequenced DNA: TGTGCCAGCAGCTCACGGACTAGCGGGAGGCCCACAGATACGCAGTATTTT. Its coded protein is CASSSRTSGRPTDTQYF.